These T cell receptor beta chains were read from a single sample in a study of human T cells and chemical hapten exposure. TCRdb fed the RACE reads into MiXCR, producing one record per CDR3 protein. The data contain approximately 80,000 distinct CDR3 sequences, under 11% of them seen just once; the ten biggest clones take up around 5%. The sequencing here drew on whole blood, taken in connection with sensitization to the hapten diphenylcyclopropenone (DPC). The receptors here all came from a woman in her 50s with alopecia areata. Some clones in this sample may be carry-over from other donors' samples. The CDR3 runs from the conserved cysteine through the conserved F or W.

V: TRBV10-1
J: TRBJ2-3
CDR3: CASGHPSTDTQYF

V: TRBV5-6
J: TRBJ1-3
CDR3: CASSLEKRGPGSGNTIYF

V: TRBV6-5
J: TRBJ1-5
CDR3: CASSQGQTPSQPQHF

V: TRBV4-3
J: TRBJ2-6
CDR3: CASSPSGSGANVLTF

V: TRBV9
J: TRBJ2-1
CDR3: CASSAGDRVDNEQFF

V: TRBV12-3/TRBV12-4
J: TRBJ2-5
CDR3: CASSWTSGSKETQYF

V: TRBV20-1
J: TRBJ1-2
CDR3: CSARGDRTGPNYGYTF

V: TRBV28
J: TRBJ2-6
CDR3: CASSLPPGTSGANVLTF

V: TRBV21-1
J: TRBJ1-1
CDR3: CASSPKWVDLNTEAFF

V: TRBV27
J: TRBJ1-1
CDR3: CASSRDRLVTEAFF

V: TRBV12-3/TRBV12-4
J: TRBJ2-6
CDR3: CASCKGLGQGRGSSGANVLTF

V: TRBV20-1
J: TRBJ2-7
CDR3: CSARGTGKGYEQYF

V: TRBV27
J: TRBJ2-5
CDR3: CASSPRTGMQETQYF

V: TRBV2
J: TRBJ2-1
CDR3: CASTEQFF

V: TRBV7-2
J: TRBJ2-7
CDR3: CASSLARGATAYEQYF

V: TRBV29-1
J: TRBJ2-7
CDR3: CSVLIQPTRGPYEQYF

V: TRBV20-1
J: TRBJ1-5
CDR3: CSAWTGSNQPQHF

V: TRBV12-3/TRBV12-4
J: TRBJ2-7
CDR3: CASMGANYEQYF

V: TRBV24-1
J: TRBJ1-4
CDR3: CATSDPGEKLFF

V: TRBV6-5
J: TRBJ2-2
CDR3: CASGRDRVATGELFF

V: TRBV3-1
J: TRBJ2-6
CDR3: CASSQIPSGANVLTF

V: TRBV6-2/TRBV6-3
J: TRBJ1-3
CDR3: CASSFGNTIYF

V: TRBV30
J: TRBJ1-6
CDR3: CAWTNLGLVNSPLHF

V: TRBV6-5
J: TRBJ2-1
CDR3: CASSYYVREGYNEQFF

V: TRBV20-1
J: TRBJ2-1
CDR3: CSAFPAGVFYNEQFF

V: TRBV10-3
J: TRBJ1-1
CDR3: CAIRRDSHGNTEAFF